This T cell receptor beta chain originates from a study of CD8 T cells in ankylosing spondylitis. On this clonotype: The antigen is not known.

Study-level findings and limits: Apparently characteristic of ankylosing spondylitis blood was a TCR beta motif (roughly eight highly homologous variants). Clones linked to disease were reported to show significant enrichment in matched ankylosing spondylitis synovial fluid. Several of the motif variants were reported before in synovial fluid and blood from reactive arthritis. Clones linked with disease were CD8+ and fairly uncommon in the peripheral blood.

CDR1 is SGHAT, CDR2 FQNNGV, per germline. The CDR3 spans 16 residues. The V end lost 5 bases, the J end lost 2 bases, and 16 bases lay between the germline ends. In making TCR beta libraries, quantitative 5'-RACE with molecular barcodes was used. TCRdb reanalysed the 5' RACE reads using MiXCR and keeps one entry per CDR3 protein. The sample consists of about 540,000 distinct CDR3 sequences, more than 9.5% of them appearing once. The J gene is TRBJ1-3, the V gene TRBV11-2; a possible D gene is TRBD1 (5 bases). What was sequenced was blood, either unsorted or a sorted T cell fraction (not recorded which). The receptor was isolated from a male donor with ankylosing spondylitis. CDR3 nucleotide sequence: TGTGCCAGCAGCGGGGGGAGGTTCACCCCTGGAAACACCATATATTTT. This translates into CASSGGRFTPGNTIYF.